This record concerns one T cell receptor (beta chain) sequence. Assignments of participants to cohorts depended upon their own reported clinical history. Recovery among Cohort 3 donors was established by two negative PCRs, clearance, or symptom resolution. This record belongs to a study of blood T cell repertoires in COVID-19. Across the study: PBMCs, B-cell-depleted T cells, or T cells provided the cDNA or gDNA that made up the material.

The CDR3 runs 15 residues. V was clipped by 1 base and J by 3 bases, with 7 bases between them. Germline loops: CDR1 LGHDT, CDR2 YNNKEL (reference sequence). Clones were read by immunoSEQ multiplex PCR, and TCRdb kept only the in-frame ones, dropping some. The sample yields 200,000 to 250,000 clones, 70% to 85% seen once. Material: PBMCs or T cells enriched from blood (not recorded which). This receptor was taken from a woman in her sixties who had recovered from COVID-19. The V gene is TRBV3-1 (or the pseudogene TRBV3-2), the J gene TRBJ1-6; D call uncertain. The CDR3 DNA reads as TGTGCCAGCAGCCAAGCAGGCAACTATAATTCACCCCTCCACTTT. It codes for CASSQAGNYNSPLHF.